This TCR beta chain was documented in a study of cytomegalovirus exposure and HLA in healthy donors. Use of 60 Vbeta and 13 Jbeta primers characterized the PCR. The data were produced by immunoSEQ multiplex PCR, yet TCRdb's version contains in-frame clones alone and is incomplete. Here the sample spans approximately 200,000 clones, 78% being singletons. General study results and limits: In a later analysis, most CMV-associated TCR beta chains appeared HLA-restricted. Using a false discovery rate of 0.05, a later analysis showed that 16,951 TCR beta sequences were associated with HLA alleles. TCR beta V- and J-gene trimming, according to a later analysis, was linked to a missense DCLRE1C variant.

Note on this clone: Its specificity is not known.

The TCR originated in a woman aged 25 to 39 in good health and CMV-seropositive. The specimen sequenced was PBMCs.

CDR3 DNA: TGTGCCAGCAGCCCGGCGGGAGGTGTTGAGCAGTTCTTC. Residues: CASSPAGGVEQFF. This rearrangement joins TRBV11-3 to TRBJ2-1; 8 nucleotides align to TRBD2. In germline, CDR1 is SGHNT, CDR2 YENEEA. CDR3 size: 13 residues. The V gene end was trimmed by 5 bases and the J gene end by 9 bases; junction bases not matched to a gene: 6.